What follows are 13 T cell receptor beta chains derived from one specimen sequenced in a study of blood T cell repertoires in COVID-19. Using immunoSEQ multiplex PCR, the repertoire was profiled, and TCRdb retains in-frame clones only, with some absent. The sample carries 50,000 to 60,000 clones, 90% to 95% recorded once. Material: peripheral blood. The receptors originated from a woman older than 75 with acute or convalescent COVID-19.

V and J are TRBV7-9 and TRBJ1-4, with TRBD1 identical over 7 bases. Looked up from germline, CDR1 is SEHNR and CDR2 is FQNEAQ (reference sequence). V lost 5 bases and J lost 3; bases outside the gene matches: 9. This CDR3 spans 16 amino acids. DNA for the CDR3: TGTGCCAGCAGCCTGACAGGGTTTGCGGCTAATGAAAAACTGTTTTTT. Protein sequence: CASSLTGFAANEKLFF.

V gene TRBV3-1 (or the pseudogene TRBV3-2) combines with J gene TRBJ1-5; D gene uncertain. The CDR3 has 13 residues. Trimming stripped 3 bases from V and 6 bases from J, with 9 bases between. Per the germline V gene, CDR1 is LGHDT and CDR2 is YNNKEL (reference sequence). Here the CDR3 DNA reads TGTGCCAGCAGCCAGTACGCCGGTCAGCCCCAGCATTTT. This sequence encodes CASSQYAGQPQHF.

The chain couples TRBV30 to TRBJ1-1; D remains ambiguous. Germline V lookup: CDR1 GTSNPN, CDR2 SVGIG (reference sequence). The CDR3 loop spans 11 amino acids. Trimming removed 2 bases at V and 10 bases at J, with 11 bases between. CDR3 amino acids: CAWSSAPTAFF. CDR3 DNA sequence: TGTGCCTGGAGTTCCGCGCCAACAGCTTTCTTT. Full variable domain (rest looked up from reference TRBV30 and TRBJ1-1): SQTIHQWPATLVQPVGSPLSLECTVEGTSNPNLYWYRQAAGRGLQLLFYSVGIGQISSEVPQNLSASRPQDRQFILSSKKLLLSDSGFYLCAWSSAPTAFFGQGTRLTVV.

J is TRBJ2-1 and V is TRBV5-1; D remains unclear. Germline V gene data show CDR1 as SGHRS and CDR2 as YFSETQ. The ends were cut back, 4 bases at V and 6 bases at J, with 8 bases in the middle. The CDR3 sequence is 12 residues long. CDR3 residues: CASSLPSNEQFF. The CDR3, as DNA: TGCGCCAGCAGCCTACCGTCCAATGAGCAGTTCTTC.

The chain couples TRBV27 to TRBJ1-2, with TRBD1 matching 9 bases. Germline CDR1 MNHEY, CDR2 SMNVEV (reference sequence). V was clipped by 2 bases and J by 6 bases; unmatched bases: 10. The CDR3 totals 16 residues. CDR3 residues: CASSLAPGQGFNGYTF. DNA for the CDR3: TGTGCCAGCAGTTTAGCCCCCGGACAGGGGTTTAATGGCTACACCTTC.

The chain couples TRBV7-3 to TRBJ2-2; maybe TRBD1 (5 bases). This CDR3 has 16 residues. With 1 base removed from V and 4 bases from J, the gap between germline ends came to 13 bases. CDR1 is SGHTA, CDR2 FQGTGA, per germline. The CDR3 loop reads CASSLMVQGVTGELFF. In nucleotides, the CDR3 is TGTGCCAGCAGCTTAATGGTCCAGGGTGTCACCGGGGAGCTGTTTTTT.

The rearrangement links TRBV5-8 to TRBJ1-1; maybe TRBD1 (6 bases). Germline V gene data show CDR1 as SGHTS and CDR2 as YDEGEE. Between the trimmed V and J ends, which lost 4 bases and 10 bases, there was a span of 14 bases. The CDR3 is 12 amino acids. DNA for the CDR3: TGTGCCAGCAGCACAGGGTTTTCGGTAGCTTTCTTT. As protein: CASSTGFSVAFF.

The chain joins TRBV19 to TRBJ1-5; D is uncertain. The germline V gene has CDR1 LNHDA and CDR2 SQIVND (reference sequence). Trimming shortened V by 2 bases and J by 0 bases, and 14 bases separated the two germline ends. The CDR3 extends over 17 amino acids. This CDR3 is CASSITGPTYSNQPQHF. The CDR3, as DNA: TGTGCCAGTAGTATAACCGGCCCGACTTATAGCAATCAGCCCCAGCATTTT.

The chain has TRBV6-5 and TRBJ2-5, with a tentative D call TRBD1 (6 bases). Germline assignment: CDR1 MNHEY and CDR2 SVGAGI. The CDR3 extends over 15 amino acids. V lost 0 bases and J 1 base, leaving 9 bases between the germline ends. The CDR3 DNA reads TGTGCCAGCAGTTACTCCCCCAGGGGCCAAGAGACCCAGTACTTC. Residues: CASSYSPRGQETQYF.

This clone showed up just once. The chain carries TRBV5-1 and TRBJ2-1; TRBD1 agrees at 7 bases. The V and J ends lost 3 bases and 6 bases, in that order; junction bases with no gene match: 9. Germline CDR1 and CDR2: SGHRS and YFSETQ. This CDR3 region has 15 residues. In DNA, the CDR3 is TGCGCCAGCAGCTACCGACAGGGATCGTCCAATGAGCAGTTCTTC. Translated, it gives CASSYRQGSSNEQFF.

The V call is TRBV5-6, the J call TRBJ1-5; TRBD1 matches at 8 bases. The length of the CDR3 is 18 residues. The junction had 15 bases not matched to a gene; V was cut back by 7 bases and J by 0 bases. The germline gives CDR1 SGHDT, CDR2 YYEEEE. CDR3 loop: CASGPPGTGPNSNQPQHF. CDR3 in DNA: TGTGCCAGCGGTCCCCCAGGGACAGGACCAAATAGCAATCAGCCCCAGCATTTT.

This clone was found once. This chain joins TRBV4-2 and TRBJ1-2, with a weak D call TRBD1 (6 bases). V was shortened by 0 bases and J by 5 bases, with 13 bases between the two germline ends. The CDR3 sequence is 15 residues long. Germline V gives CDR1 LGHNA, CDR2 YNFKEQ. CDR3 protein: CASSQESGTTYGYTF. In DNA form, the CDR3 reads TGTGCCAGCAGCCAAGAGTCCGGGACAACTTATGGCTACACCTTC.

This chain uses TRBV19 with TRBJ1-1; 7 positions match TRBD1. This CDR3 spans 16 amino acids. Germline assignment: CDR1 LNHDA and CDR2 SQIVND (reference sequence). V shed 1 base and J 5 bases; nucleotides not matched to a gene: 10. CDR3 amino acids: CASSIGIQGVRTEAFF. DNA of the CDR3: TGTGCCAGTAGTATAGGTATCCAGGGGGTGCGGACTGAAGCTTTCTTT.